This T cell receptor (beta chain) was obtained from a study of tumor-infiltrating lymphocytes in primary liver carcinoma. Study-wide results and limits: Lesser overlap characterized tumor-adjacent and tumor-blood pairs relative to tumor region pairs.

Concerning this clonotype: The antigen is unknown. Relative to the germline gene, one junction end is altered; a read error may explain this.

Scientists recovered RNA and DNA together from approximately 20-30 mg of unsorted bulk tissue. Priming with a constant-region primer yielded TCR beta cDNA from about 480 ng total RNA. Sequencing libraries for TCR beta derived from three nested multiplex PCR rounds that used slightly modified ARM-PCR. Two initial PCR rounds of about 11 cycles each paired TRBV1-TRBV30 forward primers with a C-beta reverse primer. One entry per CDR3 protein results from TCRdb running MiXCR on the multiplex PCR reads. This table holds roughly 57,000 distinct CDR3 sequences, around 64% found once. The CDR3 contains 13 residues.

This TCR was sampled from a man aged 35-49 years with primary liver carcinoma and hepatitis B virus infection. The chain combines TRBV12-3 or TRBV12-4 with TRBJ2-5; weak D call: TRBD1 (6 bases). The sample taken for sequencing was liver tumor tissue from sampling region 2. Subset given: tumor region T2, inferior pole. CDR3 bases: TGTGCTAGCAGTGGACAGAGCACAGAGACCCAGTACTTC. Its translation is CASSGQSTETQYF.